What follows describes a single TCR beta chain. Its antigen remains unknown. The CDR3 is 14 residues long. Trimming at V came to 7 bases and at J to 6 bases, leaving 12 bases not matched to a gene. Germline V CDR1 and CDR2: DFQATT, SNEGSKA (reference sequence). Described treatment: roughly 10-day PBMC culture with coronavirus spike peptide pools or control peptides (ViraFEST assay). Peptide pool stimulation in ViraFEST expanded antigen-specific T cells, whose TCRs were then sequenced. This sample is part of a study of vaccination and CD4 T cells after COVID-19. Study observations and caveats: A relatively small number of convalescent patients were studied, and no early post-infection timepoints were included. Within the convalescent patients, a median approximately 86% of the SARS-CoV-2-reactive clones were ones that appeared only post-vaccination.

With the Oncomine TCR Beta short-read assay, DNA from cultured CD4+ T cells was sequenced. Each CDR3 protein gets one entry after TCRdb re-called the PCR reads with MiXCR. The sample holds around 17,000 distinct CDR3 sequences, approximately 55% seen once. The source of this sequence is a human donor who had recovered from COVID-19. The chain joins TRBV20-1 to TRBJ2-3; 8 bases match TRBD2. Sequencing input: CD4+ T cells from blood, cultured in vitro. The CDR3: CSVKRPSGRDTQYF. As DNA, the CDR3 is TGCAGTGTTAAGAGGCCTAGCGGGCGGGATACGCAGTATTTT.